One and the same sample provided the 17 T cell receptor beta chains below, sequenced in a study of T cells after yellow fever vaccination. TCRdb called the 5' RACE reads again in MiXCR, with one record for every CDR3 protein. The table includes hundreds of thousands of distinct CDR3 sequences, less than 20% detected once. The source was PBMCs, collected about 5 days after the first yellow fever vaccination. Receptor source: a man younger than 35 who received the YFV17D yellow fever vaccine.

The chain employs TRBV5-4 and TRBJ2-1, with a weak D call TRBD1 (6 bases). The CDR3 loop spans 14 amino acids. CDR1 SGHNT and CDR2 YYREEE come from the germline V gene (reference sequence). V gave up 2 bases and J gave up 6 bases, with 12 bases separating them. CDR3 region: CASSFVGGLNEQFF. CDR3 nucleotide sequence: TGTGCCAGCAGCTTTGTTGGGGGCCTCAATGAGCAGTTCTTC.

This clonotype turned up a few times. The chain uses TRBV12-3 or TRBV12-4 and TRBJ2-5; D unresolved. Trimming stripped 7 bases from V and 5 bases from J, with 17 bases between. The CDR3 runs to 14 residues. CDR3: CASTLGILGETQYF. CDR3 nucleotides: TGTGCCAGCACCCTTGGAATCCTCGGGGAGACCCAGTACTTC.

This clonotype was seen at least ten times. The chain joins TRBV20-1 to TRBJ2-2, with D perhaps TRBD1 (5 bases). Trimming cost V 6 bases and J 1 base, with 12 bases left between them. CDR3 length: 14 amino acids. Germline V CDR1 and CDR2: DFQATT, SNEGSKA (reference sequence). CDR3 DNA sequence: TGCAGTGCCCCCCCAGGACAGAACACCGGGGAGCTGTTTTTT. Translating it yields CSAPPGQNTGELFF.

J is TRBJ2-1 and V is TRBV18; D possibly corresponds to TRBD2 (5 bases). CDR1 and CDR2 from the germline V gene are KGHSH and LQKENI. Trimming left V 1 base short and J 4 bases short, with 17 bases between. This CDR3 is 17 amino acids long. CDR3 loop: CASSPRVLNSGYNEQFF. In nucleotides, the CDR3 is TGTGCCAGCTCACCACGGGTCCTTAATTCGGGATACAATGAGCAGTTCTTC.

The CDR3 loop reads CASSSGGTSGRKQFF. As DNA, the CDR3 is TGTGCCAGCAGTTCAGGCGGGACTAGCGGGAGGAAGCAGTTCTTC. V gene TRBV27 combines with J gene TRBJ2-1; 15 positions agree with TRBD2. J was trimmed by 11 bases and V by 4 bases; bases with no gene match: 6. The germline CDR1 and CDR2 sequences are MNHEY and SMNVEV (reference sequence). The CDR3 runs to 15 residues.

This clonotype appeared many times. The chain recombines TRBV5-1 with TRBJ1-1; D remains ambiguous. The CDR3 contains 13 residues. V shed 4 bases and J shed 4 bases, with 11 bases lying between them. Germline V gene sequence: CDR1 SGHRS, CDR2 YFSETQ. CDR3 sequence: CASSARWGTEAFF. The CDR3 DNA is TGCGCCAGCAGCGCCAGATGGGGCACTGAAGCTTTCTTT.

There are many counts of this clonotype. The chain couples TRBV2 to TRBJ1-2; TRBD1 matches at 9 bases. Germline lookup yields CDR1 SNHLY and CDR2 FYNNEI. The ends lost 7 bases at V and 8 bases at J; junction bases unmatched: 8. This CDR3 region has 13 residues. The CDR3 DNA is TGTGCCAGCACGTCGGGACAGGGAGGAGGCTACACCTTC. This gives the protein CASTSGQGGGYTF.

This clonotype was recorded many times. The genes are TRBV6-1 and TRBJ1-2; D is possibly TRBD1 (6 bases). Trimming stripped 7 bases from V and 4 bases from J, with 28 bases between. Germline lookup yields CDR1 MNHNS and CDR2 SASEGT. This CDR3 contains 18 residues. This CDR3 reads CASTPSGVKHPTGYGYTF. CDR3 DNA sequence: TGTGCCAGCACCCCGTCAGGGGTCAAACACCCCACTGGCTATGGCTACACCTTC.

J is TRBJ1-2 and V is TRBV7-9; D perhaps matches TRBD1 (5 bases). The CDR3 runs 14 residues. The germline CDR1 and CDR2 sequences are SEHNR and FQNEAQ (reference sequence). The V end was cut by 4 bases, the J end by 4 bases, with 13 bases between. The CDR3 bases are TGTGCCAGCAGCTGGGACGGTGGTCCCTATGGCTACACCTTC. This codes for CASSWDGGPYGYTF.

The rearrangement joins TRBV20-1 to TRBJ1-6; perhaps TRBD1 as D (5 bases). CDR1 is DFQATT and CDR2 is SNEGSKA in the germline V gene (reference sequence). Deletions cut 7 bases from V and 7 bases from J, with 14 bases between. CDR3 size: 13 residues. In DNA, the CDR3 is TGCAGTGGAGTGGGGGGAGGGAATTCACCCCTCCACTTT. As protein: CSGVGGGNSPLHF.

This chain connects TRBV5-1 to TRBJ2-2, with D possibly matching TRBD1 (6 bases). The germline V gene has CDR1 SGHRS and CDR2 YFSETQ. The CDR3 length is 14 residues. The V end was cut by 3 bases, the J end by 6 bases, with 12 bases between. CDR3 protein: CASSSPTGSGELFF. In nucleotides, the CDR3 is TGCGCCAGCAGCTCTCCAACAGGGTCCGGGGAGCTGTTTTTT. Combining the CDR3 with reference TRBV5-1 and TRBJ2-2 gives the whole variable domain KAGVTQTPRYLIKTRGQQVTLSCSPISGHRSVSWYQQTPGQGLQFLFEYFSETQRNKGNFPGRFSGRQFSNSRSEMNVSTLELGDSALYLCASSSPTGSGELFFGEGSRLTVL.

In this sample, this clonotype turned up a few times. This chain links TRBV29-1 with TRBJ2-2, with TRBD1 matching 9 bases. The junction had 8 bases not matched to a gene; V was cut back by 8 bases and J by 7 bases. Germline values: CDR1 SQVTM, CDR2 ANQGSEA. This CDR3 contains 13 residues. The CDR3, as DNA: TGCAGCTCCCGGACAGGGGCGGGCGGGGAGCTGTTTTTT. Its protein product is CSSRTGAGGELFF.

The chain carries TRBV7-2 and TRBJ2-3; no reliable D call. Between the trimmed V and J ends, which lost 5 bases and 0 bases, there was a span of 9 bases. Germline assignment: CDR1 SGHTA and CDR2 FQGNSA. CDR3 length: 14 residues. The CDR3 nucleotides are TGTGCCAGCAGCCCGCCGTACAGCACAGATACGCAGTATTTT. Translated, it gives CASSPPYSTDTQYF.

V and J are TRBV12-3 or TRBV12-4 and TRBJ1-5, with 9 bases fitting TRBD1. Trimming cost V 4 bases and J 6 bases; bases outside gene matches: 4. The CDR3 length is 14 residues. The CDR3 DNA reads TGTGCCAGCAGTTACAGGGGGCTTAGTCAGCCCCAGCATTTT. It specifies CASSYRGLSQPQHF.

This clonotype was counted only a few times. This chain links TRBV7-3 with TRBJ2-3; D remains ambiguous. Germline values: CDR1 SGHTA, CDR2 FQGTGA. Trimming took 5 bases from V and 6 from J, leaving 12 bases between them. The CDR3 is made up of 13 amino acids. This CDR3 is CASSGALLDTQYF. The CDR3 nucleotides read TGTGCCAGCAGCGGAGCCCTTTTGGATACGCAGTATTTT.

This clonotype was picked up a small number of times. The chain couples TRBV3-1 to TRBJ2-2; perhaps TRBD1 as D (7 bases). The CDR3 runs 19 residues. Germline values: CDR1 LGHDT, CDR2 YNNKEL (reference sequence). V shed 0 bases and J shed 3 bases, with 20 bases lying between them. The CDR3 DNA follows: TGTGCCAGCAGCCAAGAGGTGAGGAGGGGGCCTCGGGACACCGGGGAGCTGTTTTTT. Its protein product is CASSQEVRRGPRDTGELFF.

Only a few counts were recorded for this clonotype. The J gene is TRBJ2-1, the V gene TRBV5-1; 8 bases fit TRBD2. V was clipped by 3 bases and J by 5 bases; unmatched bases: 7. In germline, CDR1 is SGHRS, CDR2 YFSETQ. The CDR3 loop spans 15 amino acids. In nucleotides, the CDR3 is TGCGCCAGCAGCTCCTCGCGGGGGGCCGACAATGAGCAGTTCTTC. The encoded protein is CASSSSRGADNEQFF.